Presented here are 15 T cell receptor beta chains from one specimen sequenced in a study of T cells of healthy individuals. TCRdb reanalysed the 5' RACE reads using MiXCR and keeps one entry per CDR3 protein. The table records fewer than 90,000 distinct CDR3 sequences, more than 4.5% of them present only once. The receptors stem from a female donor in good health.

The chain employs TRBV29-1 and TRBJ1-1, with D hard to call. The CDR3 has 10 amino acids. CDR1 is SQVTM, CDR2 ANQGSEA, per germline. Trimming removed 6 bases from V and 6 bases from J, with 8 bases in between. In DNA form, the CDR3 reads TGCAGCGTCTACCCTGCTGAAGCTTTCTTT. Protein product: CSVYPAEAFF.

The rearrangement links TRBV2 to TRBJ1-2, with a possible D match to TRBD1 (6 bases). The CDR3 is made up of 13 amino acids. The germline gives CDR1 SNHLY, CDR2 FYNNEI. Trimming stripped 8 bases from V and 3 bases from J, with 13 bases between. CDR3: CASGGRGYYGYTF. The CDR3 DNA reads TGTGCCAGCGGTGGCAGGGGCTACTATGGCTACACCTTC.

This clonotype was observed a handful of times. The V and J genes are TRBV6-4 and TRBJ2-1; D possibly corresponds to TRBD1 (6 bases). The CDR3 has 13 residues. Germline V gene lookup returns CDR1 MRHNA and CDR2 SNTAGT. V lost 7 bases and J lost 12, with 19 bases in between. The CDR3 region has the DNA TGTGCCAGCAAGGGCCCAGGGGCTTTTAGGCAGTTCTTC. This sequence encodes CASKGPGAFRQFF.

There are many counts of this clonotype. The V gene is TRBV6-6, the J gene TRBJ2-3; D call uncertain. Germline CDR1 MNHNY, CDR2 SVGAGI (reference sequence). The CDR3 totals 15 residues. V was pared by 7 bases and J by 0 bases, with 14 bases between. CDR3 residues: CASTSDLRSTDTQYF. The CDR3 bases are TGTGCCAGCACCTCAGACTTACGTAGCACAGATACGCAGTATTTT.

This clonotype was seen repeatedly, ten times or more. The J gene is TRBJ2-3, the V gene TRBV24-1; no clear D. V lost 9 bases and J lost 4, with 16 bases in between. The CDR3 has 14 residues. Per the germline V gene, CDR1 is KGHDR and CDR2 is SFDVKD. CDR3 in amino acids: CATGLGLGADTQYF. DNA of the CDR3: TGTGCCACCGGTCTGGGCCTAGGTGCAGATACGCAGTATTTT.

The sample holds many counts of this clonotype. The chain carries TRBV4-1 and TRBJ2-2; D unclear. Trimming removed 2 bases at V and 4 bases at J, with 11 bases between. This CDR3 comprises 15 residues. The germline V gene has CDR1 MGHRA and CDR2 YSYEKL. The DNA for the CDR3 is TGCGCCAGCAGCCAACTTGAACTGGGCACCGGGGAGCTGTTTTTT. Translated, it gives CASSQLELGTGELFF.

This clonotype was picked up many times. This sequence joins TRBV7-2 and TRBJ2-3; a weak D match, TRBD2 (6 bases). The CDR3 spans 16 residues. CDR1 is SGHTA and CDR2 is FQGNSA in the germline V gene. V was shortened by 1 base and J by 1 base, with 12 bases between the two germline ends. The CDR3 DNA sequence: TGTGCCAGCAGCTTAGGGTGGTCTAGCGGCACAGATACGCAGTATTTT. Translated, it gives CASSLGWSSGTDTQYF.

The V gene is TRBV2, the J gene TRBJ1-6; 11 bases fit TRBD1. This CDR3 contains 15 residues. CDR1 is SNHLY, CDR2 FYNNEI, per germline. J gave up 8 bases and V 5 bases, and 5 bases lay outside the gene matches. The CDR3 loop is CASSRDRGFDSPLHF. CDR3 DNA: TGTGCCAGCAGTCGGGACAGGGGGTTTGATTCACCCCTCCACTTT. The whole variable domain, remainder taken from reference TRBV2 and TRBJ1-6, is EPEVTQTPSHQVTQMGQEVILRCVPISNHLYFYWYRQILGQKVEFLVSFYNNEISEKSEIFDDQFSVERPDGSNFTLKIRSTKLEDSAMYFCASSRDRGFDSPLHFGNGTRLTVT.

This clonotype was counted at least ten times. V gene TRBV29-1 combines with J gene TRBJ1-1; maybe TRBD1 (5 bases). Germline V gene data show CDR1 as SQVTM and CDR2 as ANQGSEA. The CDR3 is 14 amino acids. Trimming pared 4 bases from V and 1 base from J, leaving 13 bases between. CDR3 sequence reads: CSVGEPRGNTEAFF. CDR3 in DNA: TGCAGCGTTGGTGAACCGAGGGGGAACACTGAAGCTTTCTTT.

This clonotype was seen many times. The junction departs from the called germline gene at one end, perhaps through a read error. The chain links TRBV5-4 to TRBJ2-3; D unresolved. The CDR3 is made up of 11 amino acids. Germline V lookup: CDR1 SGHNT, CDR2 YYREEE (reference sequence). The CDR3 spells CASRLADTQYF. In nucleotides, the CDR3 is TGTGCCAGCAGATTGGCAGATACGCAGTATTTT. Supplemented by reference TRBV5-4 and TRBJ2-3, the full variable domain reads ETGVTQSPTHLIKTRGQQVTLRCSSQSGHNTVSWYQQALGQGPQFIFQYYREEENGRGNFPPRFSGLQFPNYSSELNVNALELDDSALYLCASRLADTQYFGPGTRLTVL.

V and J are TRBV29-1 and TRBJ1-1; D remains unclear. CDR3 length: 13 residues. V gave up 7 bases and J gave up 1 base, with 13 bases separating them. Germline assignment: CDR1 SQVTM and CDR2 ANQGSEA. Here the CDR3 DNA reads TGCAGCGCTTCACCGCAGCAGAACACTGAAGCTTTCTTT. Its protein is CSASPQQNTEAFF.

This rearrangement joins TRBV6-6 to TRBJ1-1; no clear D. The CDR3 is 15 residues long. With 0 bases removed from V and 1 base from J, the gap between germline ends came to 9 bases. Germline CDR1 reads MNHNY; CDR2 reads SVGAGI (reference sequence). DNA for the CDR3: TGTGCCAGCAGTTACTCGATGACACCGAACACTGAAGCTTTCTTT. It translates to CASSYSMTPNTEAFF.

The sample holds a few counts of this clonotype. The chain couples TRBV29-1 to TRBJ2-7; D is unclear. Germline V gene sequence: CDR1 SQVTM, CDR2 ANQGSEA. V was clipped by 0 bases and J by 3 bases, with 9 bases between them. This CDR3 has 13 amino acids. CDR3 nucleotides: TGCAGCGTTGAAGAGGATAATAACTACGAGCAGTACTTC. It yields the protein CSVEEDNNYEQYF.

The chain has TRBV7-2 and TRBJ2-7; 10 nucleotides match TRBD1. Germline trimming cut 2 bases from V and 4 bases from J; bases unmatched to any gene: 8. This CDR3 has 16 amino acids. CDR1 SGHTA and CDR2 FQGNSA come from the germline V gene. CDR3 region: CASSLPWGQGTYEQYF. The CDR3 DNA reads TGTGCCAGCAGCTTACCCTGGGGACAGGGGACGTACGAGCAGTACTTC.

CDR3 amino acids: CASHEVGRDYNEQFF. The CDR3 coding sequence is TGTGCCAGTCACGAGGTAGGGCGGGACTACAATGAGCAGTTCTTC. The chain carries TRBV3-2 and TRBJ2-1; the table's D call of TRBD2 was not tested on the DNA. TRBV3-2 represents a pseudogene. The CDR3 has 15 residues.